The source of this T cell receptor (beta chain) is a study of cytotoxic CD8 clonotypes in ibrutinib-treated CLL. Findings and caveats of the study: Sustained-remission patients were sampled at different times than progressing patients were. Shared public clonotypes were rare, and on treatment they either got smaller or stayed the same.

Per the germline V gene, CDR1 is MNHNS and CDR2 is SASEGT. The length of the CDR3 is 16 residues. The V and J ends lost 2 bases and 5 bases, in that order; junction bases with no gene match: 8. A word on this clone: Its antigen is undetermined.

Sequencing was designed to attain a depth spanning 1 in 200,000 to 1 in 1 million T cells. Produced via immunoSEQ multiplex PCR; TCRdb's table is partial and in-frame only. Here the sample spans over 6,500 clones, roughly three quarters being singletons. This clonotype was sampled from a human donor with chronic lymphocytic leukemia. Sequences were derived from PBMCs, sampled before ibrutinib treatment. The chain joins TRBV6-1 to TRBJ2-2; 7 positions agree with TRBD1. CDR3 sequence (DNA): TGTGCCAGCAGTGAATGGGGACAGAGGTGGACCGGGGAGCTGTTTTTT. Its protein product is CASSEWGQRWTGELFF.